This T cell receptor beta chain was found in a study of cytomegalovirus exposure and HLA in healthy donors. Germline V lookup: CDR1 SEHNR, CDR2 FQNEAQ (reference sequence). The germline V and J ends were trimmed by 7 bases and 0 bases, with 24 bases remaining between them. This CDR3 has 19 amino acids. PCR used 60 Vbeta primers and 13 Jbeta primers. Data came from immunoSEQ multiplex PCR; TCRdb stores just in-frame clones and leaves some out. The sample consists of some 150,000 clones, 70% to 80% of them appearing once. Sequenced material: PBMCs. The chain is built from TRBV7-9 and TRBJ2-2; D is possibly TRBD1 (6 bases). This receptor was obtained from a female donor in good health and CMV-seronegative. In DNA, the CDR3 is TGTGCCAGCAATACCGGACAGAATCGTCCCCCCTCGAACACCGGGGAGCTGTTTTTT. It codes for CASNTGQNRPPSNTGELFF.